This note documents a single TCR beta chain sequence. Its cognate antigen is unknown. This sample is drawn from a study of OX40 agonist ivuxolimab in advanced cancers. Study-level information: The study reported partial responses in three patients: one hepatocellular carcinoma, two cutaneous melanoma. Study-level results: Averaged across samples, CD8+ T cells carried more expanded clones than CD4+ did. At 0.1 to 3.0 mg/kg and by week 6, clonal expansion occurred in CD4+ and CD8+ blood T cells.

Sequencing was performed with immunoSEQ multiplex PCR; in TCRdb, only in-frame clones are kept and a portion is missing. The sample holds around 68,000 clones; roughly 90% are singletons and the top ten take around 1%. The specimen was CD4+ or CD8+ T cells sorted from blood, collected in a trial of the OX40 agonist ivuxolimab. The sequence was obtained from an adult with an advanced solid tumor such as melanoma, head and neck, liver or kidney cancer.

The CDR3 sequence: CASSLRGDVSGEQYF. As DNA, the CDR3 is TGTGCCAGCAGCTTAAGGGGAGATGTTTCCGGCGAGCAGTACTTC. V usage is TRBV7-8 and J usage is TRBJ2-7, with D tentatively TRBD1 or TRBD2 (5 bases each). V gave up 2 bases and J gave up 6 bases, with 17 bases separating them. The germline V gene encodes CDR1 SGHVS and CDR2 FQNEAQ. The CDR3 length is 15 residues.